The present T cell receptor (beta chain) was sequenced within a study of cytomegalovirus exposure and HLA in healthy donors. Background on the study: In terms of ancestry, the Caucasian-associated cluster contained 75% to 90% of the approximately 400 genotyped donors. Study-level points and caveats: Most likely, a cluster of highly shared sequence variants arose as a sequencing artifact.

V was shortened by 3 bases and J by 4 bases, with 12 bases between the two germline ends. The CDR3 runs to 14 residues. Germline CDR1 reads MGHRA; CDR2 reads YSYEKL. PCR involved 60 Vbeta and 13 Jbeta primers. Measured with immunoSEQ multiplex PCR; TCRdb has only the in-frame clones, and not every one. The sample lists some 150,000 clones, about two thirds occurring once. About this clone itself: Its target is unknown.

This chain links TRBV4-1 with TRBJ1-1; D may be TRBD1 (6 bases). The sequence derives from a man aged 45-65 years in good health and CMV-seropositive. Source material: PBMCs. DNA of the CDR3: TGCGCCAGCAGCCAGGGGGCGCTGGGCACTGAAGCTTTCTTT. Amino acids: CASSQGALGTEAFF.